These 27 T cell receptor beta chains came from one sample sequenced in a study of shared clonotypes between healthy human individuals. Sequencing was performed with immunoSEQ multiplex PCR; in TCRdb, only in-frame clones are kept and a portion is missing. The sample shows around 620,000 clones, 85% to 95% of them seen only once. CD8 cells regarded as naive lacked CD45RO, were positively chosen for CCR7, and omitted terminally differentiated effector memory CD45RA+ cells. The specimen was naive CD8+ T cells sorted from blood. The source of these receptors is a woman in her 30s in good health.

The chain employs TRBV9 and TRBJ1-2, with no clear D. The CDR3 has 13 amino acids. Trimming removed 5 bases at V and 1 base at J, with 9 bases between. Germline values: CDR1 SGDLS, CDR2 YYNGEE. CDR3 protein: CASSLTDNYGYTF. The CDR3 region has the DNA TGTGCCAGCAGTCTTACAGATAACTATGGCTACACCTTC.

This chain connects TRBV30 to TRBJ1-1; D gene unclear. Germline V lookup: CDR1 GTSNPN, CDR2 SVGIG (reference sequence). Trimming took off 5 bases at V and 3 bases at J, with 13 bases between the two ends. CDR3 length: 13 residues. CDR3: CAWRPGMHTEAFF. The CDR3 coding sequence is TGTGCCTGGCGACCGGGGATGCACACTGAAGCTTTCTTT. Drawing the rest from reference TRBV30 and TRBJ1-1, the complete variable domain is SQTIHQWPATLVQPVGSPLSLECTVEGTSNPNLYWYRQAAGRGLQLLFYSVGIGQISSEVPQNLSASRPQDRQFILSSKKLLLSDSGFYLCAWRPGMHTEAFFGQGTRLTVV.

The J gene is TRBJ2-5, the V gene TRBV30; 7 bases agree with TRBD1. The J call is in doubt because the DNA end fits TRBJ2-7 better. The CDR3 contains 12 residues. In germline, CDR1 is GTSNPN, CDR2 SVGIG (reference sequence). The CDR3 here is CALKDRFYEQYF. The CDR3 DNA is TGTGCCCTCAAGGACAGGTTCTACGAGCAGTACTTC.

The gene calls are TRBV2 and TRBJ1-5, with 10 bases matching TRBD1. CDR3 size: 15 residues. CDR1 is SNHLY and CDR2 is FYNNEI in the germline V gene. The trim removed 5 bases at V and 3 bases at J, leaving 4 bases unmatched. In DNA form, the CDR3 reads TGTGCCAGCAGTTGGGACAGGGGTACCAATCAGCCCCAGCATTTT. This sequence encodes CASSWDRGTNQPQHF.

The chain couples TRBV15 to TRBJ2-1; TRBD1 aligns across 7 bases. The V gene end was trimmed by 5 bases and the J gene end by 6 bases; junction bases not matched to a gene: 10. The CDR3 contains 15 residues. Germline-derived CDR1 and CDR2 are LNHNV and YYDKDF (reference sequence). The CDR3 DNA is TGTGCCACCAGCGGGGACAGACTAATTAGCAATGAGCAGTTCTTC. Its protein product is CATSGDRLISNEQFF.

The chain joins TRBV28 to TRBJ2-5, with 10 bases aligning to TRBD2. Germline CDR1 MDHEN, CDR2 SYDVKM. The CDR3 has 15 amino acids. J gave up 5 bases and V 4 bases, and 7 bases lay outside the gene matches. CDR3 DNA sequence: TGTGCCAGCAGTTCTAGCGGGAGCCTAGGGGAGACCCAGTACTTC. Translating gives CASSSSGSLGETQYF.

This clone appeared a single time. This rearrangement joins TRBV10-2 to TRBJ1-1, with D uncertain. The CDR3 runs to 12 residues. Germline V lookup: CDR1 WSHSY, CDR2 SAAADI. The V gene lost 4 bases and the J gene lost 1 base, with 4 bases spanning the gap. CDR3 region: CASSVGNTEAFF. CDR3 nucleotide sequence: TGCGCCAGCAGTGTTGGGAACACTGAAGCTTTCTTT.

The J gene is TRBJ1-1, the V gene TRBV6-5; TRBD1 agrees at 8 bases. CDR1 and CDR2 from the germline V gene are MNHEY and SVGAGI. The V and J ends lost 5 bases and 7 bases, in that order; junction bases with no gene match: 6. CDR3 size: 13 residues. The DNA for the CDR3 is TGTGCCAGCAGTCGACAGGGGATGGGTGAAGCTTTCTTT. It specifies CASSRQGMGEAFF.

The rearrangement joins TRBV28 to TRBJ2-1; 14 nucleotides agree with TRBD2. Germline V lookup: CDR1 MDHEN, CDR2 SYDVKM. The CDR3 runs 17 residues. The V segment lost 8 bases and the J segment 1 base; nucleotides outside the gene matches: 7. CDR3 residues: CASLGLAGEGSYNEQFF. CDR3 bases: TGTGCCAGCCTGGGACTAGCGGGAGAGGGTTCCTACAATGAGCAGTTCTTC.

The CDR3 bases are TGTGCCAGTACCTCGTACAATCAGCCCCAGCATTTT. Amino acids: CASTSYNQPQHF. J is TRBJ1-5 and V is TRBV19; D ambiguous. With 7 bases removed from V and 3 bases from J, the gap between germline ends came to 7 bases. In germline, CDR1 is LNHDA, CDR2 SQIVND (reference sequence). The CDR3 length is 12 residues.

This chain's CDR3 is CATSFQGIPEAFF. The CDR3 DNA follows: TGTGCCACCTCATTTCAGGGAATCCCTGAAGCTTTCTTT. This chain joins TRBV2 and TRBJ1-1; tentatively, D is TRBD1 (5 bases). The CDR3 length is 13 residues. V lost 10 bases, J lost 6 bases, and 18 bases lay in between. The germline V gene has CDR1 SNHLY and CDR2 FYNNEI. Based on the CDR3 plus reference TRBV2 and TRBJ1-1, the full variable domain is EPEVTQTPSHQVTQMGQEVILRCVPISNHLYFYWYRQILGQKVEFLVSFYNNEISEKSEIFDDQFSVERPDGSNFTLKIRSTKLEDSAMYFCATSFQGIPEAFFGQGTRLTVV.

The chain is built from TRBV4-2 and TRBJ2-3; D possibly uses TRBD1 or TRBD2 (6 bases each). Trimming pared 0 bases from V and 0 bases from J, leaving 10 bases between. Germline values: CDR1 LGHNA, CDR2 YNFKEQ. The CDR3 is made up of 16 amino acids. The CDR3 DNA is TGTGCCAGCAGCCAAGAAGGGGGGTTGAGCACAGATACGCAGTATTTT. It is translated as CASSQEGGLSTDTQYF.

The V call is TRBV27, the J call TRBJ2-7, with 9 bases matching TRBD1. In germline, CDR1 is MNHEY, CDR2 SMNVEV (reference sequence). CDR3 size: 15 residues. V was pared by 5 bases and J by 4 bases, with 9 bases of the junction left unmatched. CDR3 in DNA: TGTGCCAGCAGTGGCTACGGGACAGGGAAATACGAGCAGTACTTC. Translated: CASSGYGTGKYEQYF.

The rearrangement uses TRBV28 and TRBJ2-7, with no clear D. This CDR3 spans 13 amino acids. The germline gives CDR1 MDHEN, CDR2 SYDVKM. Trimming took 5 bases from V and 1 from J, leaving 9 bases between them. CDR3 sequence reads: CASSPRTSYEQYF. CDR3 sequence (DNA): TGTGCCAGCAGTCCACGGACGTCCTACGAGCAGTACTTC.

This clone was seen more than once but under ten times. V and J are TRBV2 and TRBJ2-5, with D perhaps matching TRBD1 (6 bases). The V and J ends lost 6 bases and 5 bases respectively, with 10 bases between them. Germline lookup yields CDR1 SNHLY and CDR2 FYNNEI. This CDR3 comprises 12 residues. The CDR3 sequence: CASRKQGETQYF. The CDR3 DNA reads as TGTGCCAGCAGGAAGCAGGGGGAGACCCAGTACTTC.

The CDR3 here is CASSSPGLADEQYF. CDR3 coding DNA: TGTGCCAGCAGTTCCCCGGGACTAGCTGACGAGCAGTACTTC. The rearrangement joins TRBV28 to TRBJ2-7; 9 nucleotides match TRBD2. V trimming: 4 bases; J trimming: 5 bases; junction bases outside the gene matches: 6. The germline CDR1 and CDR2 sequences are MDHEN and SYDVKM. The CDR3 covers 14 residues.

This CDR3 is CASSLRGTNQPQHF. In DNA, the CDR3 is TGTGCCAGCAGCTTACGAGGTACCAATCAGCCCCAGCATTTT. The chain combines TRBV13 with TRBJ1-5; D unclear. V lost 2 bases, J lost 3 bases, and 8 bases lay in between. This CDR3 comprises 14 residues. Germline values: CDR1 PRHDT, CDR2 FYEKMQ (reference sequence).

This clone was detected only once. The rearrangement uses TRBV19 and TRBJ1-2, with D uncertain. Germline assignment: CDR1 LNHDA and CDR2 SQIVND (reference sequence). With 7 bases removed from V and 9 bases from J, the gap between germline ends came to 18 bases. The CDR3 loop spans 13 amino acids. The CDR3 region is CASNLGGPQRYTF. The CDR3 region has the DNA TGTGCCAGTAATCTTGGCGGTCCGCAACGCTACACCTTC.

This clone appeared once. The chain carries TRBV7-9 and TRBJ2-7, with D perhaps TRBD1 (6 bases). Germline V CDR1 and CDR2: SEHNR, FQNEAQ (reference sequence). This CDR3 has 14 amino acids. The V and J ends lost 4 bases and 3 bases respectively, with 13 bases between them. The CDR3 DNA sequence: TGTGCCAGCAGCTCTCCGGGACATAGCTACGAGCAGTACTTC. Its protein is CASSSPGHSYEQYF.

The genes are TRBV28 and TRBJ1-1; D is undetermined. This CDR3 comprises 15 residues. The V gene's germline CDR1 is MDHEN and CDR2 SYDVKM. V lost 5 bases, J lost 0 bases, and 13 bases lay in between. The CDR3: CASSPAGLLNTEAFF. For the CDR3, the DNA is TGTGCCAGCAGTCCGGCTGGACTACTGAACACTGAAGCTTTCTTT.

This chain links TRBV28 with TRBJ1-1, with D possibly matching TRBD1 (5 bases). CDR3 length: 15 residues. V was pared by 7 bases and J by 5 bases, with 20 bases between. Per the germline V gene, CDR1 is MDHEN and CDR2 is SYDVKM. This chain's CDR3 is CASTPEPGRDTEAFF. The CDR3 DNA reads TGTGCCAGCACCCCCGAGCCAGGGCGGGATACTGAAGCTTTCTTT.

The chain combines TRBV5-6 with TRBJ1-1; D is uncertain. This CDR3 region has 15 residues. Germline CDR1 reads SGHDT; CDR2 reads YYEEEE. V shed 3 bases and J shed 1 base, with 13 bases lying between them. In nucleotides, the CDR3 is TGTGCCAGCAGCTCAGGAGGCTTGGCGAACACTGAAGCTTTCTTT. It is translated as CASSSGGLANTEAFF.

The rearrangement joins TRBV28 to TRBJ2-5, with TRBD1 identical over 7 bases. V lost 5 bases to trimming and J lost 3 bases; unmatched junction nucleotides: 6. Per germline, CDR1 MDHEN and CDR2 SYDVKM. The CDR3 totals 14 residues. The CDR3 nucleotides read TGTGCCAGCAGTCCACGACAGGGTGAAGAGACCCAGTACTTC. The encoded protein is CASSPRQGEETQYF. Full variable domain (missing parts from reference TRBV28 and TRBJ2-5): DVKVTQSSRYLVKRTGEKVFLECVQDMDHENMFWYRQDPGLGLRLIYFSYDVKMKEKGDIPEGYSVSREKKERFSLILESASTNQTSMYLCASSPRQGEETQYFGPGTRLLVL.

The chain couples TRBV30 to TRBJ2-1, with 10 bases lining up with TRBD2. Germline CDR1 is GTSNPN and CDR2 is SVGIG (reference sequence). This CDR3 comprises 14 residues. Trimming cost V 5 bases and J 9 bases; bases outside gene matches: 10. CDR3 sequence: CAWGEREGRGEQFF. CDR3 in DNA: TGTGCCTGGGGGGAGCGGGAGGGCCGGGGTGAGCAGTTCTTC.

CDR3 amino acids: CASSSSRGVMKLFF. CDR3 DNA sequence: TGTGCCAGCAGCTCTAGCCGGGGGGTCATGAAGCTTTTCTTC. The chain employs TRBV7-7 and TRBJ2-1; 7 nucleotides agree with TRBD2. V lost 4 bases, J lost 16 bases, and 16 bases stayed unmatched. Germline CDR1 SSHAT, CDR2 FNYEAQ (reference sequence). The CDR3 is 14 residues long.

The chain recombines TRBV7-9 with TRBJ2-7; weak D call: TRBD1 (5 bases). CDR1 is SEHNR and CDR2 is FQNEAQ in the germline V gene (reference sequence). Trimming left V 5 bases short and J 5 bases short, with 16 bases between. CDR3 length: 14 residues. The chain's CDR3 is CASSPDPGKDEQYF. For the CDR3, the DNA is TGTGCCAGCAGCCCGGATCCAGGGAAGGACGAGCAGTACTTC.

This clone was observed once. The chain has TRBV7-8 and TRBJ2-7, with D hard to call. This CDR3 region has 14 residues. The germline V gene encodes CDR1 SGHVS and CDR2 FQNEAQ. The V gene lost 2 bases and the J gene lost 2 bases, with 10 bases spanning the gap. This CDR3 is CASSLRATTYEQYF. In DNA, the CDR3 is TGTGCCAGCAGCTTACGCGCGACGACCTACGAGCAGTACTTC.